This entry is about one T cell receptor (beta chain). The antigen is not known. The sample is drawn from a study of OX40 agonist ivuxolimab in advanced cancers. Study-level information: The drug used for patients, ivuxolimab, was an agonistic anti-OX40 (CD134) antibody. The study's findings and limits: Expanded peripheral T-cell antigen specificity went undetermined. Expansion of clones was among the lowest in partial responders at 0.1-3.0 mg/kg.

Between the trimmed V and J ends, which lost 5 bases and 5 bases, there was a span of 15 bases. The germline V gene has CDR1 SGHTA and CDR2 FQGNSA. The CDR3 is 14 amino acids. Produced via immunoSEQ multiplex PCR; TCRdb's table is partial and in-frame only. The top ten hold 0.4% to 0.55% of the sample, which has fewer than 95,000 clones, about nine tenths seen once. The TCR was taken from an adult with an advanced solid tumor such as melanoma, head and neck, liver or kidney cancer. Sequences were derived from CD4+ or CD8+ T cells sorted from blood, sampled in a trial of the OX40 agonist ivuxolimab. The chain uses TRBV7-2 and TRBJ2-5, with D possibly TRBD2 on 5 matching bases. The CDR3 nucleotides are TGTGCCAGCAGCACTCGGACTTCGGCCGAGACCCAGTACTTC. Translated, it gives CASSTRTSAETQYF.